The 3 T cell receptor beta chains below all came from one sample that was sequenced in a study of blood T cell repertoires in COVID-19. TCRdb's table, derived via immunoSEQ multiplex PCR, lists solely in-frame clones and lacks some. The data hold about 530,000 clones, with 70% to 90% observed a single time. The sample comprised peripheral blood. These TCRs come from a woman in her forties or fifties with COVID-19, enrolled during active disease.

The chain has TRBV5-1 and TRBJ1-6, with a weak D call TRBD1 (6 bases). V was cut by 0 bases and J by 11 bases, with 12 bases left in between. Looked up from germline, CDR1 is SGHRS and CDR2 is YFSETQ. The CDR3 runs 14 residues. The CDR3 region is CASSLEGQGTPLHF. The CDR3 nucleotides read TGCGCCAGCAGCTTGGAGGGGCAGGGGACACCCCTCCACTTT. Full variable domain (outside the CDR3, taken from reference TRBV5-1 and TRBJ1-6): KAGVTQTPRYLIKTRGQQVTLSCSPISGHRSVSWYQQTPGQGLQFLFEYFSETQRNKGNFPGRFSGRQFSNSRSEMNVSTLELGDSALYLCASSLEGQGTPLHFGNGTRLTVT.

A single count supports this clone. The chain combines TRBV9 with TRBJ2-5; D might be TRBD2 (5 bases). CDR1 and CDR2 (germline): SGDLS, YYNGEE. The V end was cut by 3 bases, the J end by 10 bases, with 16 bases between. This CDR3 has 13 amino acids. Here the CDR3 reads CASSASPDSGQYF. The CDR3 region has the DNA TGTGCCAGCAGCGCTAGCCCGGATTCGGGCCAGTACTTC.

The chain is built from TRBV24-1 and TRBJ2-1, with TRBD2 matching 8 bases. J was trimmed by 6 bases and V by 9 bases; bases with no gene match: 6. CDR1 is KGHDR and CDR2 is SFDVKD in the germline V gene. There are 13 residues in the CDR3. DNA for the CDR3: TGTGCCACCGATAGCGGGGAAGGCAATGAGCAGTTCTTC. Translating gives CATDSGEGNEQFF.